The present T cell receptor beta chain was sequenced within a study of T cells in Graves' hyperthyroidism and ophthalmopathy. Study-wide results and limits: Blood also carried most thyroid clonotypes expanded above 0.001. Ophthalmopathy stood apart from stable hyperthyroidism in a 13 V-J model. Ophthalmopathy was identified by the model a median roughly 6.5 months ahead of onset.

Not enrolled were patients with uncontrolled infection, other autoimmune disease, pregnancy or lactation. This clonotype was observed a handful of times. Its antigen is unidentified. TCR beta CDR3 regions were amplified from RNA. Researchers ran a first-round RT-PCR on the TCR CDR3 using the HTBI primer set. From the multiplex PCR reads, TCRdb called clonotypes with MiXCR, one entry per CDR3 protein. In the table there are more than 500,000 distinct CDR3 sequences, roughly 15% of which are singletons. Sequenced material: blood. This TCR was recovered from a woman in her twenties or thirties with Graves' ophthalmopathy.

Here the CDR3 reads CASSWRGTRVGANVLTF. CDR3 coding DNA: TGTGCCAGCAGCTGGCGGGGCACGAGGGTCGGGGCCAACGTCCTGACTTTC. This chain uses TRBV7-2 with TRBJ2-6; D might be TRBD2 (6 bases). Deletions cut 4 bases from V and 4 bases from J, with 17 bases between. Germline assignment: CDR1 SGHTA and CDR2 FQGNSA. The CDR3 spans 17 residues.